The 7 T cell receptor beta chains below all came from one sample that was sequenced in a study of human T cells and chemical hapten exposure (dated by TCRdb to the early 2020s). Taken with the paper, the label for time point translates to: pre-sensitization, week 0. Taken with the paper, the label for treatment or condition translates to: therapeutic diphenylcyclopropenone sensitization with weekly scalp DPC. The protocol used for the library was RACE. This sample was sequenced with a NextSeq 500. TCRdb trimmed the raw reads at Q25, called clones with MiXCR and kept productive beta chains. Entries are consolidated by CDR3 protein sequence, retaining the most common genes and DNA. For this sample there are about 120,000 distinct CDR3 sequences; 13% appear just once. The ten largest clonotypes hold 2.8% of the sample. The source was whole blood, collected in connection with sensitization to the hapten diphenylcyclopropenone (DPC). The source of these receptors is a woman between 18 and 30 years old with alopecia areata. Some clones in this sample may be carry-over from other donors' samples.

This clonotype was detected ten times or more. The chain recombines TRBV12-3 or TRBV12-4 with TRBJ1-5; D not resolved. The CDR3 is 15 residues long. V was pared by 6 bases and J by 5 bases, with 17 bases between. This chain's CDR3 is CASSLDGVFDQPQHF. The CDR3 DNA reads as TGTGCCAGCAGCCTAGACGGAGTCTTCGATCAGCCCCAGCATTTT.

This clonotype was detected a few times. The chain combines TRBV3-1 with TRBJ2-1, with 7 bases aligning to TRBD2. The CDR3 contains 15 residues. Germline-derived CDR1 and CDR2 are LGHDT and YNNKEL (reference sequence). V lost 0 bases, J lost 8 bases, and 7 bases stayed unmatched. The CDR3 region has the DNA TGTGCCAGCAGCCAAGATCTAGGGGAGGGCGATGAGCAGTTCTTC. Translation gives CASSQDLGEGDEQFF.

This chain links TRBV29-1 with TRBJ2-7; D gene ambiguous. Germline V gene data show CDR1 as SQVTM and CDR2 as ANQGSEA. There are 13 residues in the CDR3. Trimming shortened V by 5 bases and J by 6 bases, and 17 bases separated the two germline ends. The CDR3 DNA reads as TGCAGCGTTTCCCTTGTCTGGTCCGGCGAGCAGTACTTC. It yields the protein CSVSLVWSGEQYF.

There are a few counts of this clonotype. This chain joins TRBV6-5 and TRBJ1-1; unclear D gene. CDR3 length: 13 residues. CDR1 and CDR2 (germline): MNHEY, SVGAGI. Trimming removed 10 bases from V and 5 bases from J, with 17 bases in between. The CDR3: CATLGPTWTEAFF. The CDR3 DNA follows: TGTGCCACCCTCGGGCCCACGTGGACTGAAGCTTTCTTT.

A few counts support this clonotype. The DNA for the CDR3 is TGTGCCAGCAGCTTTGGGGTAGCGGGGGGCACAGATACGCAGTATTTT. Translating it yields CASSFGVAGGTDTQYF. The chain combines TRBV5-4 with TRBJ2-3; the match to TRBD2 covers 9 bases. The germline CDR1 and CDR2 sequences are SGHNT and YYREEE (reference sequence). With V trimmed by 2 bases and J by 1 base, 5 bases remained unmatched. The CDR3 runs to 16 residues.

The table lists this clonotype with a few counts. The chain joins TRBV6-5 to TRBJ1-3, with D unresolved. The CDR3 totals 17 residues. Deletions cut 7 bases from V and 0 bases from J, with 19 bases between. The germline V gene encodes CDR1 MNHEY and CDR2 SVGAGI. CDR3 loop: CASTLSPESYSGNTIYF. CDR3 nucleotide sequence: TGTGCCAGCACTCTATCCCCTGAGTCTTACTCTGGAAACACCATATATTTT.

The V gene is TRBV5-1, the J gene TRBJ2-7, with 10 nucleotides matching TRBD1. V was pared by 0 bases and J by 6 bases, with 3 bases of the junction left unmatched. Germline-derived CDR1 and CDR2 are SGHRS and YFSETQ. The CDR3 is 14 amino acids. The CDR3 here is CASSLGDRGLEQYF. The CDR3, as DNA: TGCGCCAGCAGCTTGGGGGACAGGGGACTCGAGCAGTACTTC.